The 8 T cell receptor beta chains in this list originate from one sample, sequenced in a study of blood T cell repertoires in COVID-19 (dated by TCRdb to the early 2020s). The library was built by means of the immunoSEQ multiplex PCR assay. TCRdb re-hosts the immuneACCESS table, in-frame sequences only. Its copies lack some clones; in the studies checked, an unresolved V gene accounts for under half of them, and the cause for the rest is not known. Within this sample are about 300,000 clones, with roughly 89% of them counted one time only. The ten largest clones add up to less than 2% of the sample. Material for sequencing was peripheral blood. These receptors came from a young woman with COVID-19, enrolled during active disease.

The V and J genes are TRBV3-1 (or the pseudogene TRBV3-2) and TRBJ2-4; 7 bases match TRBD2. The CDR3 runs to 18 residues. The J segment lost 0 bases and the V segment lost 0 bases, leaving 8 bases of the junction unmatched. The germline gives CDR1 LGHDT, CDR2 YNNKEL (reference sequence). CDR3 DNA sequence: TGTGCCAGCAGCCAAGACATGGGGGGGGGTCTAGCCAAAAACATTCAGTACTTC. This codes for CASSQDMGGGLAKNIQYF.

A single count supports this clone. The chain joins TRBV16 to TRBJ1-5, with a possible D match to TRBD1 (6 bases). Germline loops: CDR1 KGHSY, CDR2 FQNENV. The V end was cut by 0 bases, the J end by 1 base, with 13 bases between. The length of the CDR3 is 17 residues. CDR3 sequence reads: CASSQSAGRGSNQPQHF. The CDR3 region has the DNA TGTGCCAGCAGCCAATCCGCGGGCAGGGGAAGCAATCAGCCCCAGCATTTT.

A word on this clone: Relative to the germline gene, one junction end is altered; a read error may explain this. This chain links TRBV18 with TRBJ1-1; TRBD1 might be the D (6 bases). The CDR3 is 14 amino acids. Per germline, CDR1 KGHSH and CDR2 LQKENI. This chain's CDR3 is CASSPQGANTEAFF. In DNA form, the CDR3 reads TGTGCCAGCTCCCCACAGGGAGCGAACACTGAAGCTTTCTTT.

The V call is TRBV27, the J call TRBJ2-7; possibly TRBD2 for D (5 bases). The CDR3 runs to 14 residues. The V end was cut by 6 bases, the J end by 6 bases, with 18 bases between. Germline CDR1 is MNHEY and CDR2 is SMNVEV (reference sequence). DNA for the CDR3: TGTGCCAGCAGACCCGGGGTCTCAATGAGCGAGCAGTACGTC. It codes for CASRPGVSMSEQYV.

The chain carries TRBV3-1 (or the pseudogene TRBV3-2) and TRBJ1-4, with TRBD1 as a possible D gene (5 bases). The CDR3 has 15 residues. Germline V CDR1 and CDR2: LGHDT, YNNKEL (reference sequence). Deletions cut 0 bases from V and 8 bases from J, with 13 bases between. The CDR3 sequence is CASSQDLGANEKLFF. The CDR3 nucleotides are TGTGCCAGCAGCCAAGATCTTGGGGCCAACGAAAAACTGTTTTTT.

Details on this clone: The same CDR3 is also encoded by other DNA sequences in this sample. The chain uses TRBV19 and TRBJ2-2; no clear D gene. There are 13 residues in the CDR3. Germline V gene sequence: CDR1 LNHDA, CDR2 SQIVND (reference sequence). The germline V and J ends were trimmed by 5 bases and 0 bases, with 4 bases remaining between them. The CDR3: CASSFANTGELFF. CDR3 nucleotides: TGTGCCAGTAGTTTCGCGAACACCGGGGAGCTGTTTTTT. Drawing the rest from reference TRBV19 and TRBJ2-2, the complete variable domain is DGGITQSPKYLFRKEGQNVTLSCEQNLNHDAMYWYRQDPGQGLRLIYYSQIVNDFQKGDIAEGYSVSREKKESFPLTVTSAQKNPTAFYLCASSFANTGELFFGEGSRLTVL.

The rearrangement links TRBV18 to TRBJ1-5; D gene uncertain. The CDR3 consists of 13 residues. The V gene's germline CDR1 is KGHSH and CDR2 LQKENI. V was pared by 1 base and J by 15 bases, with 16 bases between. As DNA, the CDR3 is TGTGCCAGCTCACCACTAGAGCAACGATTTAGGCATTTT. Protein product: CASSPLEQRFRHF.

This rearrangement joins TRBV27 to TRBJ2-5; TRBD1 is a possible D gene (5 bases). The germline V gene has CDR1 MNHEY and CDR2 SMNVEV (reference sequence). The CDR3 totals 13 residues. V was pared by 6 bases and J by 3 bases, with 11 bases between. CDR3 coding DNA: TGTGCCAGCAGAAAGCAGGGCGAAGAGACCCAGTACTTC. As protein: CASRKQGEETQYF.